This TCR beta chain stems from a study of blood T cell repertoires in COVID-19. Assay used: immunoSEQ multiplex PCR; TCRdb lists only in-frame clones, some missing. There are under 300,000 clones in the sample; about 90% occur only once, and roughly 3.5% lies in the top ten. Per germline, CDR1 SGHTA and CDR2 FQGTGA. The V end was cut by 2 bases, the J end by 9 bases, with 11 bases between. The CDR3 is 13 residues long. The chain couples TRBV7-3 to TRBJ2-1; D call uncertain. The source of this sequence is a middle-aged woman with acute COVID-19. The sequencing sample was made of PBMCs or T cells enriched from blood (not recorded which). CDR3: CASSLVRSGEQFF. Written as DNA, the CDR3 is TGTGCCAGCAGCTTAGTTAGGTCGGGTGAGCAGTTCTTC. Drawing the rest from reference TRBV7-3 and TRBJ2-1, the complete variable domain is GAGVSQTPSNKVTEKGKYVELRCDPISGHTALYWYRQSLGQGPEFLIYFQGTGAADDSGLPNDRFFAVRPEGSVSTLKIQRTERGDSAVYLCASSLVRSGEQFFGPGTRLTVL.